Each of the 30 T cell receptor beta chains below was sequenced from the same sample in a study of cytomegalovirus exposure and HLA in healthy donors. It was with 60 Vbeta and 13 Jbeta primers that the PCR ran. Measured with immunoSEQ multiplex PCR; TCRdb has only the in-frame clones, and not every one. The sample carries approximately 120,000 clones, approximately 80% recorded once. The sequenced sample consisted of PBMCs. Source of these receptors: a woman between 40 and 55 years old in good health and CMV-seropositive.

Turning to this clone: The identical CDR3 is also encoded by other nucleotide sequences in the sample. J is TRBJ1-1 and V is TRBV6-5; D is unclear. CDR3 length equals 13 residues. The V end lost 6 bases, the J end lost 2 bases, and 10 bases lay between the germline ends. Germline CDR1 and CDR2: MNHEY and SVGAGI. The chain's CDR3 is CASSETLNTEAFF. DNA for the CDR3: TGTGCCAGCAGCGAGACACTTAACACTGAAGCTTTCTTT.

The genes are TRBV30 and TRBJ2-1; TRBD2 agrees at 9 bases. J gave up 8 bases and V 2 bases, and 7 bases lay outside the gene matches. The CDR3 runs 14 residues. In germline, CDR1 is GTSNPN, CDR2 SVGIG (reference sequence). The CDR3 reads CAWSRSGSLYEQFF. The CDR3 DNA sequence: TGTGCCTGGAGTCGTAGCGGGAGTCTCTATGAGCAGTTCTTC.

This chain links TRBV7-9 with TRBJ2-7; TRBD2 agrees at 8 bases. The germline V gene encodes CDR1 SEHNR and CDR2 FQNEAQ (reference sequence). V gave up 5 bases and J gave up 6 bases; unmatched junction bases: 9. This CDR3 contains 14 residues. CDR3 nucleotide sequence: TGTGCCAGCAGCCGGGGGGGGGCACTGGGCGAGCAGTACTTC. Translating gives CASSRGGALGEQYF.

The V call is TRBV5-1, the J call TRBJ2-5; D is possibly TRBD2 (5 bases). The CDR3 totals 14 residues. CDR1 SGHRS and CDR2 YFSETQ come from the germline V gene. With 3 bases removed from V and 2 bases from J, the gap between germline ends came to 11 bases. The CDR3 DNA reads TGCGCCAGCAGCTCGGGAAAGGTTCAAGAGACCCAGTACTTC. Protein: CASSSGKVQETQYF.

This clone is a singleton in its sample. The V call is TRBV27, the J call TRBJ1-5; TRBD1 matches at 8 bases. Germline CDR1 reads MNHEY; CDR2 reads SMNVEV (reference sequence). The CDR3 loop spans 17 amino acids. Trimming took 8 bases from V and 0 from J; bases not matched to a gene: 12. The CDR3 loop reads CASGPSPGQVSNQPQHF. CDR3 DNA: TGTGCCAGCGGCCCTTCTCCGGGACAGGTTAGCAATCAGCCCCAGCATTTT.

The genes are TRBV2 and TRBJ1-2; 7 nucleotides match TRBD1. The V segment lost 8 bases and the J segment 4 bases; nucleotides outside the gene matches: 4. Per germline, CDR1 SNHLY and CDR2 FYNNEI. The CDR3 covers 12 residues. CDR3 region: CASATGPYGYTF. As DNA, the CDR3 is TGTGCCAGCGCGACAGGGCCCTATGGCTACACCTTC.

As concerns this clone: A junction boundary mismatches the germline segment, possibly from a read error. The chain carries TRBV5-1 and TRBJ2-2; the match to TRBD1 covers 11 bases. The germline CDR1 and CDR2 sequences are SGHRS and YFSETQ. The CDR3 extends over 17 amino acids. The CDR3: CASSLGTGGADTGGLFF. CDR3 coding DNA: TGCGCCAGCAGCTTGGGGACAGGGGGCGCGGACACCGGGGGGCTGTTTTTT. The full variable domain, in which reference TRBV5-1 and TRBJ2-2 provide the parts outside the CDR3, is KAGVTQTPRYLIKTRGQQVTLSCSPISGHRSVSWYQQTPGQGLQFLFEYFSETQRNKGNFPGRFSGRQFSNSRSEMNVSTLELGDSALYLCASSLGTGGADTGGLFFGEGSRLTVL.

The chain combines TRBV20-1 with TRBJ2-7; D is undetermined. This CDR3 has 11 residues. Germline assignment: CDR1 DFQATT and CDR2 SNEGSKA (reference sequence). The ends were cut back, 6 bases at V and 5 bases at J, with 11 bases in the middle. CDR3 in amino acids: CSASGFNEQYF. The CDR3 coding sequence is TGCAGTGCCTCAGGTTTCAACGAGCAGTACTTC.

This chain uses TRBV25-1 with TRBJ1-1; unclear D gene. The CDR3 spans 12 residues. The germline V gene has CDR1 MGHDK and CDR2 SYGVNS. V lost 7 bases, J lost 6 bases, and 12 bases lay in between. This CDR3 reads CASTPAGPEAFF. CDR3 coding DNA: TGTGCCAGCACTCCGGCGGGCCCTGAAGCTTTCTTT.

This clone turned up a few times. The chain links TRBV28 to TRBJ2-5; D possibly corresponds to TRBD2 (5 bases). This CDR3 has 16 amino acids. CDR1 MDHEN and CDR2 SYDVKM come from the germline V gene. Trimming pared 7 bases from V and 2 bases from J, leaving 20 bases between. In DNA, the CDR3 is TGTGCCAGCAACCGCCCCTGGGTACGGGGACAAGAGACCCAGTACTTC. Translating gives CASNRPWVRGQETQYF.

V and J are TRBV4-1 and TRBJ2-5; 16 nucleotides line up with TRBD2. V was clipped by 0 bases and J by 11 bases; unmatched bases: 18. This CDR3 is built from 20 residues. Germline V gene lookup returns CDR1 MGHRA and CDR2 YSYEKL. CDR3 sequence (DNA): TGCGCCAGCAGCCAAGATGTAACGGGACTAGCGGGAGGGACATACGCGAAGCAGTACTTC. It codes for CASSQDVTGLAGGTYAKQYF.

The CDR3 bases are TGTGCCAGCAGCTTAGGGGCGGGGACTAGCGGGAGGGGCGAGCAGTACTTC. Translating gives CASSLGAGTSGRGEQYF. The genes are TRBV7-9 and TRBJ2-7, with 16 bases fitting TRBD2. There are 17 residues in the CDR3. The germline V gene has CDR1 SEHNR and CDR2 FQNEAQ (reference sequence). The ends lost 1 base at V and 6 bases at J; junction bases unmatched: 6.

The chain combines TRBV19 with TRBJ2-1, with 11 bases matching TRBD1. This CDR3 has 14 amino acids. Per germline, CDR1 LNHDA and CDR2 SQIVND (reference sequence). The junction had 3 bases not matched to a gene; V was cut back by 3 bases and J by 8 bases. In nucleotides, the CDR3 is TGTGCCAGTAGTATGGACAGGGGGCATTATGAGCAGTTCTTC. Its protein product is CASSMDRGHYEQFF. Combining the CDR3 with reference TRBV19 and TRBJ2-1 gives the whole variable domain DGGITQSPKYLFRKEGQNVTLSCEQNLNHDAMYWYRQDPGQGLRLIYYSQIVNDFQKGDIAEGYSVSREKKESFPLTVTSAQKNPTAFYLCASSMDRGHYEQFFGPGTRLTVL.

A few counts support this clone. CDR3 in amino acids: CASSRTSATDTQYF. Written as DNA, the CDR3 is TGTGCCAGCAGCCGGACTAGCGCTACAGATACGCAGTATTTT. The rearrangement joins TRBV7-9 to TRBJ2-3, with 9 positions matching TRBD2. CDR1 and CDR2 (germline): SEHNR, FQNEAQ (reference sequence). This CDR3 region has 14 residues. Trimming at V came to 5 bases and at J to 3 bases, leaving 3 bases not matched to a gene.

The V gene is TRBV30, the J gene TRBJ2-4, with a weak D call TRBD2 (6 bases). V was shortened by 2 bases and J by 2 bases, with 13 bases between the two germline ends. The CDR3 runs 15 residues. Per the germline V gene, CDR1 is GTSNPN and CDR2 is SVGIG (reference sequence). CDR3 DNA: TGTGCCTGGAGTTTCGGAGGGCAATCCAAAAACATTCAGTACTTC. This codes for CAWSFGGQSKNIQYF.

The chain is built from TRBV7-9 and TRBJ1-5, with TRBD1 as a possible D gene (5 bases). Trimming removed 1 base at V and 4 bases at J, with 8 bases between. Per the germline V gene, CDR1 is SEHNR and CDR2 is FQNEAQ (reference sequence). The CDR3 spans 14 residues. The CDR3 nucleotides read TGTGCCAGCAGCTTAGGGGGCTGGAATCAGCCCCAGCATTTT. Translation: CASSLGGWNQPQHF.

This chain joins TRBV7-3 and TRBJ2-5, with D possibly TRBD2 on 5 matching bases. The J call may not be correct, given that the DNA end is closer to TRBJ2-7. The CDR3 covers 14 residues. Germline CDR1 SGHTA, CDR2 FQGTGA. As DNA, the CDR3 is TGTGCCAGCAGCCCCACGGGCCTAGCTTACGAGCAGTACTTC. This gives the protein CASSPTGLAYEQYF.

The chain carries TRBV30 and TRBJ2-2; no reliable D call. The CDR3 extends over 12 amino acids. The germline gives CDR1 GTSNPN, CDR2 SVGIG (reference sequence). V was cut by 0 bases and J by 4 bases, with 3 bases left in between. The CDR3 protein is CAWSVLTGELFF. The CDR3 nucleotides are TGTGCCTGGAGTGTACTCACCGGGGAGCTGTTTTTT.

V usage is TRBV5-1 and J usage is TRBJ1-1; 8 nucleotides align to TRBD1. The CDR3 is made up of 15 amino acids. The germline CDR1 and CDR2 sequences are SGHRS and YFSETQ. The trim removed 7 bases at V and 7 bases at J, leaving 15 bases unmatched. CDR3 bases: TGCGCCAGCCGAACCCAACCGGACAGGGTGGGTGAAGCTTTCTTT. Protein product: CASRTQPDRVGEAFF.

Of note for this clone: One end of the junction fails to match germline, which may point to a read error. This rearrangement joins TRBV30 to TRBJ2-7; 9 bases map to TRBD2. Germline values: CDR1 GTSNPN, CDR2 SVGIG (reference sequence). This CDR3 has 13 amino acids. This chain's CDR3 is CAWRLLGAGGPVF. In DNA form, the CDR3 reads TGTGCCTGGAGATTGCTGGGAGCGGGAGGCCCTGTCTTC.

The V gene is TRBV6-1, the J gene TRBJ1-4; tentative D call: TRBD1 (5 bases). Germline V gene data show CDR1 as MNHNS and CDR2 as SASEGT. This CDR3 has 17 amino acids. V was clipped by 0 bases and J by 0 bases, with 11 bases between them. This CDR3 reads CASSEASTAATNEKLFF. CDR3 nucleotides: TGTGCCAGCAGTGAAGCATCGACAGCTGCAACTAATGAAAAACTGTTTTTT.

The gene calls are TRBV5-1 and TRBJ2-2; TRBD2 agrees at 10 bases. The CDR3 contains 15 residues. With V trimmed by 4 bases and J by 5 bases, 5 bases remained unmatched. Per the germline V gene, CDR1 is SGHRS and CDR2 is YFSETQ. CDR3 sequence reads: CASSLSAGGTGELFF. The CDR3 DNA reads TGCGCCAGCAGCCTTTCAGCGGGAGGGACCGGGGAGCTGTTTTTT.

The chain employs TRBV5-1 and TRBJ2-2; maybe TRBD2 (6 bases). Germline V gene data show CDR1 as SGHRS and CDR2 as YFSETQ. Trimming removed 4 bases at V and 7 bases at J, with 32 bases between. CDR3 length equals 20 residues. For the CDR3, the DNA is TGCGCCAGCAGCCTTCCAGGGAAAAGACCCGGTCCGGGGGTCGTCGGGGAGCTGTTTTTT. It codes for CASSLPGKRPGPGVVGELFF.

The CDR3 reads CASSLDVSGTQHF. CDR3 in DNA: TGCGCCAGCAGCTTGGATGTAAGCGGGACCCAGCATTTT. The V call is TRBV5-1, the J call TRBJ1-5; no reliable D call. The CDR3 length is 13 residues. V was clipped by 0 bases and J by 11 bases, with 12 bases between them. Germline V lookup: CDR1 SGHRS, CDR2 YFSETQ.

The chain carries TRBV20-1 and TRBJ2-7; D remains ambiguous. The germline CDR1 and CDR2 sequences are DFQATT and SNEGSKA (reference sequence). Trimming took off 3 bases at V and 6 bases at J, with 9 bases between the two ends. The CDR3 has 11 amino acids. Here the CDR3 reads CSARRGSEQYF. CDR3 nucleotides: TGCAGTGCTAGGCGAGGCAGCGAGCAGTACTTC.

The chain carries TRBV30 and TRBJ2-1, with TRBD2 matching over 13 bases. The CDR3 totals 15 residues. V lost 0 bases, J lost 6 bases, and 2 bases stayed unmatched. Germline values: CDR1 GTSNPN, CDR2 SVGIG (reference sequence). CDR3 region: CAWSVLAGGANEQFF. DNA of the CDR3: TGTGCCTGGAGTGTACTAGCGGGAGGGGCCAATGAGCAGTTCTTC.

J is TRBJ2-1 and V is TRBV7-2; 9 nucleotides align to TRBD2. This CDR3 has 16 amino acids. V shed 0 bases, J shed 5 bases, and the junction held 5 bases outside the gene matches. Per the germline V gene, CDR1 is SGHTA and CDR2 is FQGNSA. The CDR3 coding sequence is TGTGCCAGCAGCTTAGCTGCTAGCGGGATCAACAATGAGCAGTTCTTC. This sequence encodes CASSLAASGINNEQFF.

V is TRBV29-1 and J is TRBJ2-7, with 7 bases that match TRBD2. Germline CDR1 SQVTM, CDR2 ANQGSEA. Trimming took 4 bases from V and 0 from J; bases not matched to a gene: 3. CDR3 length equals 13 residues. The CDR3 DNA follows: TGCAGCGTTGTCGCGGGGGTCTCCTACGAGCAGTACTTC. Translation: CSVVAGVSYEQYF.

J is TRBJ1-1 and V is TRBV5-1, with D maybe TRBD1 (6 bases). Germline CDR1 SGHRS, CDR2 YFSETQ. CDR3 length: 16 amino acids. V lost 2 bases, J lost 6 bases, and 20 bases lay in between. The CDR3 DNA reads as TGCGCCAGCAGCTTTCCCGAGGGGGATTCGCGGCCTGAAGCTTTCTTT. As protein: CASSFPEGDSRPEAFF.

The rearrangement links TRBV29-1 to TRBJ2-3, with D perhaps matching TRBD1 (6 bases). The CDR3 loop spans 16 amino acids. Germline CDR1 reads SQVTM; CDR2 reads ANQGSEA. The germline V and J ends were trimmed by 0 bases and 2 bases, with 15 bases remaining between them. The CDR3 DNA follows: TGCAGCGTTGAAGATACCCGGGACATACCCACAGATACGCAGTATTTT. This encodes CSVEDTRDIPTDTQYF.